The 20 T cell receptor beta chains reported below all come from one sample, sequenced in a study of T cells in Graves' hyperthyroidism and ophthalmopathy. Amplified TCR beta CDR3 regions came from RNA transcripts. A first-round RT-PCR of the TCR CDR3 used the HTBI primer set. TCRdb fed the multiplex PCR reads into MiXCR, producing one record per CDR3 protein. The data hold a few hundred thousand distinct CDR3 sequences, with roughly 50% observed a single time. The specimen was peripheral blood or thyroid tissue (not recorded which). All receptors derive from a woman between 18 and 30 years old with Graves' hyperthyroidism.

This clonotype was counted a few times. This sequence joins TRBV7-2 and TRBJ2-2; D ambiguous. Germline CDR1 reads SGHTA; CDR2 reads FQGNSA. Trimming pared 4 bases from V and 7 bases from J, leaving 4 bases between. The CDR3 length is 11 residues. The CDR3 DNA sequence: TGTGCCAGCAGCTACCGCGGGGAGCTGTTTTTT. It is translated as CASSYRGELFF.

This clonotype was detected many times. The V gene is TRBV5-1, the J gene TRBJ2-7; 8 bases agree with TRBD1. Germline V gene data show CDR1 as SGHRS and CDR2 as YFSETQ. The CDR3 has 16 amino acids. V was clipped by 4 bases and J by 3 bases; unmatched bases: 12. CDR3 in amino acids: CASSLGRAGGIYEQYF. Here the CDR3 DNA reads TGCGCCAGCAGCCTAGGCCGGGCAGGGGGCATCTACGAGCAGTACTTC.

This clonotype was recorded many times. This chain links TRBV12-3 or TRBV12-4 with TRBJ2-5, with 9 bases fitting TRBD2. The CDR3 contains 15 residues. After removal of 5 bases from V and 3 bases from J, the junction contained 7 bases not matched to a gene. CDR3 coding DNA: TGTGCCAGCAGTAGGAGGACTAGCGTTGAAGAGACCCAGTACTTC. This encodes CASSRRTSVEETQYF.

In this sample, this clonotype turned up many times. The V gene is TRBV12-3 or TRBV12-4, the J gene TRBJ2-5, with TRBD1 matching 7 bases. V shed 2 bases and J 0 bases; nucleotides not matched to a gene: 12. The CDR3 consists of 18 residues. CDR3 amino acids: CASSLTSLGTAYQETQYF. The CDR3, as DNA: TGTGCCAGCAGTTTAACCTCCCTCGGGACAGCGTACCAAGAGACCCAGTACTTC.

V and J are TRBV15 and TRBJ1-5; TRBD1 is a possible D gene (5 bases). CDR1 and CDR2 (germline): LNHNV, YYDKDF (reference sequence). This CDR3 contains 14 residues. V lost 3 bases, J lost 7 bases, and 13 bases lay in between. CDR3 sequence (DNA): TGTGCCACCAGCAGTCAAGGGCAGGGCCAGCCCCAGCATTTT. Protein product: CATSSQGQGQPQHF.

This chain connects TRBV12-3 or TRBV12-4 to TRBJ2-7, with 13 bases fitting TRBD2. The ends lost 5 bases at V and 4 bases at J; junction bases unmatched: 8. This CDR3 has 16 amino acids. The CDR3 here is CASSLRTSGRRYEQYF. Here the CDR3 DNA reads TGTGCCAGCAGTCTCAGGACTAGCGGGAGACGATACGAGCAGTACTTC.

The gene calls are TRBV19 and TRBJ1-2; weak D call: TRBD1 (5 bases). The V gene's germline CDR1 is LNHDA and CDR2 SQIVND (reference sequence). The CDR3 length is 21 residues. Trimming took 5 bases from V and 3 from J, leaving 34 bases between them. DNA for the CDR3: TGTGCCAGTAGTCTTCCGGGACTAGGAACCTACGAGCAGGATCACTACTATGGCTACACCTTC. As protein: CASSLPGLGTYEQDHYYGYTF.

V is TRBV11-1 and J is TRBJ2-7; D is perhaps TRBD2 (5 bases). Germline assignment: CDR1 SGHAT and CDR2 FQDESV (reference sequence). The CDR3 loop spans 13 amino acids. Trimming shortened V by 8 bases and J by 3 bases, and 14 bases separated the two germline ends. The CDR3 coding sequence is TGTGCCAGCGGAGAAGACGGGAACTACGAGCAGTACTTC. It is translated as CASGEDGNYEQYF.

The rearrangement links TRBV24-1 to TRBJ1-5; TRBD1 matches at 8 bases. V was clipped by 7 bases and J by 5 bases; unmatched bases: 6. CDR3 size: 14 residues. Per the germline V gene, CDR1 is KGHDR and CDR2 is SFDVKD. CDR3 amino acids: CATSDRTGYQPQHF. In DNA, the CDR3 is TGTGCCACCAGCGACCGGACAGGGTATCAGCCCCAGCATTTT.

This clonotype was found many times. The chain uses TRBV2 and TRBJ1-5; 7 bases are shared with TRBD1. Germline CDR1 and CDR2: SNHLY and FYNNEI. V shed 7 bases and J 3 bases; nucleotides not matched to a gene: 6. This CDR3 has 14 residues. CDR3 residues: CASTRDSPNQPQHF. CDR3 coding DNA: TGTGCCAGCACCCGGGACAGCCCCAATCAGCCCCAGCATTTT.

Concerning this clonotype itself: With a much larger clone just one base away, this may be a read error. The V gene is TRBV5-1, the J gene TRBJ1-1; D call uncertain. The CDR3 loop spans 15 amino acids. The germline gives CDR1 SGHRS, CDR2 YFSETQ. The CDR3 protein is CASSLASGLNAEAFF. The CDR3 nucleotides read TGCGCCAGCAGCTTGGCCTCGGGATTGAACGCTGAAGCTTTCTTT.

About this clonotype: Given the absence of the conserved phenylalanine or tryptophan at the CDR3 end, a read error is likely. CDR3 DNA: TGTGCCAGCAGTTACAGGGCAATGAACACTGAAGCTTTCCTT. Protein: CASSYRAMNTEAFL. This chain connects TRBV6-1 to TRBJ1-1, with D possibly matching TRBD1 (6 bases). This CDR3 is 14 amino acids long. Trimming left V 5 bases short and J 0 bases short, with 10 bases between. Germline loops: CDR1 MNHNS, CDR2 SASEGT.

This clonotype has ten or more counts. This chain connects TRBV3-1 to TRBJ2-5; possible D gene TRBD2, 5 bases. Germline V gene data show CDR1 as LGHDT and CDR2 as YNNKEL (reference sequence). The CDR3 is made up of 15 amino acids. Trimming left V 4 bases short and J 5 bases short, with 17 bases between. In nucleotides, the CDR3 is TGTGCCAGCAGCCCCCTAGCCGCGGAGGAGGAGACCCAGTACTTC. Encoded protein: CASSPLAAEEETQYF.

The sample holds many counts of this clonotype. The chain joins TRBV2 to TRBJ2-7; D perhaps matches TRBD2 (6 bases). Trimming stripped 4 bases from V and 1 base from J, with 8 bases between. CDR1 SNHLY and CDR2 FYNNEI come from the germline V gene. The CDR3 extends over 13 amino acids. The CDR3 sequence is CASSAGRSYEQYF. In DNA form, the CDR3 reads TGTGCCAGCAGTGCTGGGAGGTCCTACGAGCAGTACTTC.

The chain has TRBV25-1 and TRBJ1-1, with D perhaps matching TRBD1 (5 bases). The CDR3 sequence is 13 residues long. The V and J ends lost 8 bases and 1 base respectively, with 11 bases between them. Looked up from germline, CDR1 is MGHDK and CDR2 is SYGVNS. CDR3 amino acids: CASPWGGNTEAFF. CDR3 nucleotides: TGTGCCAGCCCCTGGGGGGGGAACACTGAAGCTTTCTTT.

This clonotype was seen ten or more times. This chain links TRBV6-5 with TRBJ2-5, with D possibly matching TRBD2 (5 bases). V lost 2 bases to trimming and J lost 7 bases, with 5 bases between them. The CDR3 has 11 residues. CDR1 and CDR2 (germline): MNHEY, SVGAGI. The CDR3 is CASSYAGTQYF. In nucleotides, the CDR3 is TGTGCCAGCAGTTACGCGGGGACCCAGTACTTC.

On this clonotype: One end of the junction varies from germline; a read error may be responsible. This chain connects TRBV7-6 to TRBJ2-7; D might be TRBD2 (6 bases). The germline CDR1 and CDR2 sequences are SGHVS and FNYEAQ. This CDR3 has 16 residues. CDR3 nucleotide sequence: TGTGCCAGCAGTTTAGGCTTACGCGGGGCCACCTACGAGCAGTACTTC. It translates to CASSLGLRGATYEQYF.

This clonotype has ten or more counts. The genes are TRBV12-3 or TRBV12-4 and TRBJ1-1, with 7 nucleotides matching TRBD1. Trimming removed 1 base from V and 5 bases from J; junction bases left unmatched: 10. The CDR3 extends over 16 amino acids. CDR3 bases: TGTGCCAGCAGTTTAGATAGACAGGGAAAGGAAACTGAAGCTTTCTTT. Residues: CASSLDRQGKETEAFF.

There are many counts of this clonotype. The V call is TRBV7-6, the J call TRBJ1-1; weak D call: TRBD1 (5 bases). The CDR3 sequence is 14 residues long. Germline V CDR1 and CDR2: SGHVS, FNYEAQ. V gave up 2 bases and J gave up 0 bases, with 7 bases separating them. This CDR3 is CASSLPGLNTEAFF. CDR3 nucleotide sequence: TGTGCCAGCAGCTTACCGGGGCTGAACACTGAAGCTTTCTTT.

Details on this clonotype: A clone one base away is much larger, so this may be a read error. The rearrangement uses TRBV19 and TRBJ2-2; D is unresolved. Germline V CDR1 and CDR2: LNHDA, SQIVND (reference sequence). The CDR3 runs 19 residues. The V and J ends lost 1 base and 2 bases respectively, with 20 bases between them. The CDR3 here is CASSIGRVNYSLNTGELFF. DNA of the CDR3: TGTGCCAGTAGTATAGGAAGGGTCAACTACTCCCTTAACACCGGGGAGCTGTTTTTT.